The following is a T cell receptor (beta chain) sequence with its context. No antigen is known for it. From unsorted bulk tissue weighing roughly 17-34 mg, DNA and RNA were co-extracted. Surgical resection was the treatment these patients received for primary liver carcinoma. The study enrolled treatment-naive patients with chronic HBV infection. Using a constant-region primer together with ProtoScript II reverse transcriptase, TCR beta cDNA was made from about 500 ng of total RNA. Library construction for TCR beta comprised three nested multiplex PCR rounds performed with slightly modified ARM-PCR. Rounds one and two of PCR, each of around 9 cycles, were primed with TRBV1-TRBV30 forward primers and a C-beta reverse primer. TCRdb reprocessed the multiplex PCR reads with MiXCR, giving one entry per CDR3 protein. There are 100,000 or so distinct CDR3 sequences in the sample; 55% to 75% occur only once, and around 8.8% lies in the top ten.

The sample belongs to a study of tumor-infiltrating lymphocytes in primary liver carcinoma. Study-level points and caveats: Merely some 8-24% of top clones spanned all five tumor regions.

This CDR3 has 14 residues. The germline V gene encodes CDR1 SQVTM and CDR2 ANQGSEA. The chain links TRBV29-1 to TRBJ2-1; 12 nucleotides align to TRBD2. TRBJ2-7 explains the end of the DNA better; the J call may be wrong. This TCR was recovered from a woman aged 55-75 years with primary liver carcinoma and hepatitis B virus infection. The sample taken for sequencing was liver tumor tissue from sampling region 5. Subset noted: tumor region T5, tumor centre. CDR3 sequence: CSVVETSGRNEQYF. DNA for the CDR3: TGCAGCGTCGTCGAGACTAGCGGGAGAAATGAGCAGTACTTC.